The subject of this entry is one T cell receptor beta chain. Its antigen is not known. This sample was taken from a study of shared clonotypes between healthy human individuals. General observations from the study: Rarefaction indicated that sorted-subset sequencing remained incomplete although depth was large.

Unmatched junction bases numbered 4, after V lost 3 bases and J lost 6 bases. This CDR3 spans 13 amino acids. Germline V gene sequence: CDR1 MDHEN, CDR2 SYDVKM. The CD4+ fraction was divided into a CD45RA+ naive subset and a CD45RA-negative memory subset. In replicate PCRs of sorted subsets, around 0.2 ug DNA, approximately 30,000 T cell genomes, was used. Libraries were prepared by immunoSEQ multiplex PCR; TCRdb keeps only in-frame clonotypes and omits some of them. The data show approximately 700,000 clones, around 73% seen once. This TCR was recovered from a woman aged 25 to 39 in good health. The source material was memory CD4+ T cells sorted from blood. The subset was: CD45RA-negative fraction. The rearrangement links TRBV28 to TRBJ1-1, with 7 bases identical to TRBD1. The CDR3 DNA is TGTGCCAGCAGTTTTAACAGGGGCCCTGAAGCTTTCTTT. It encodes CASSFNRGPEAFF.